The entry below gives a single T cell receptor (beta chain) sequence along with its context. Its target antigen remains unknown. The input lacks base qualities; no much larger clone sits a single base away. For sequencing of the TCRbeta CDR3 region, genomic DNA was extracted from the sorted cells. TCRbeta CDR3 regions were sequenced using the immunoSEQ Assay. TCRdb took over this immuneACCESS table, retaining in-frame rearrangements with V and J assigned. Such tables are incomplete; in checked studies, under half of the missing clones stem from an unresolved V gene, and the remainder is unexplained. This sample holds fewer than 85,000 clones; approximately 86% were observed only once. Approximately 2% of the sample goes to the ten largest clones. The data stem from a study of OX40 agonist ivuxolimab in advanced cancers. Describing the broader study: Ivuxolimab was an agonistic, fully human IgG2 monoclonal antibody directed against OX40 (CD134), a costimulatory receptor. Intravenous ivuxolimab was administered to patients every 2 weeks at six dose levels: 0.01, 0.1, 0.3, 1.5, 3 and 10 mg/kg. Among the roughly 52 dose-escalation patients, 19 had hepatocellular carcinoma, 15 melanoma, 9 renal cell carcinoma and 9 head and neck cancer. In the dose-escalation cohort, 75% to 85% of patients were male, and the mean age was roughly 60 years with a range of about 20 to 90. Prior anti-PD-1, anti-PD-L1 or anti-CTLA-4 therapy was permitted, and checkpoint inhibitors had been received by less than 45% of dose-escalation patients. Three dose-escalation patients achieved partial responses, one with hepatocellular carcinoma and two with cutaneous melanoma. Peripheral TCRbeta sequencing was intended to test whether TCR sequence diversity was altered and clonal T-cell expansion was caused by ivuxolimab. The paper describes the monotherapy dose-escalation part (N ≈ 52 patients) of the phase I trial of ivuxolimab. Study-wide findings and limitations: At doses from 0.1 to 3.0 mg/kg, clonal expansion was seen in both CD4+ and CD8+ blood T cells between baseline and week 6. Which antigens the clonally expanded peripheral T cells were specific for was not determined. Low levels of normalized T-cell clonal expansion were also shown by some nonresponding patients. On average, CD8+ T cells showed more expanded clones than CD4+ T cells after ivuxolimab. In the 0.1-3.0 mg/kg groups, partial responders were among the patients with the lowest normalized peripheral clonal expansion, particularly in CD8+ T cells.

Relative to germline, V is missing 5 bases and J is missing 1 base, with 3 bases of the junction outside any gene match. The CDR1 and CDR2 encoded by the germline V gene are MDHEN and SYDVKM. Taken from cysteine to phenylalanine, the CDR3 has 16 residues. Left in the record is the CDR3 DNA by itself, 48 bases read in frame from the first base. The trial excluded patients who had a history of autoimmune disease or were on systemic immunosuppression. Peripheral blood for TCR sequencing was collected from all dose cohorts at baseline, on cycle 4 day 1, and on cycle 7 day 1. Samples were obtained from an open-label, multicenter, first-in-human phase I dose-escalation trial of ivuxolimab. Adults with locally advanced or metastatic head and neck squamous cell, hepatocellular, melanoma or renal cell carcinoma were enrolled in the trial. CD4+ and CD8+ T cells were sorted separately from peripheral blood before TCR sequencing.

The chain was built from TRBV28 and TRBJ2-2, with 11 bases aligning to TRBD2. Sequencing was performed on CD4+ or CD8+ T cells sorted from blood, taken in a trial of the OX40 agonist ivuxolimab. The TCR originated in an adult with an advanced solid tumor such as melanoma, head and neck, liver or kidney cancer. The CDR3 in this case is CASSLLAGVNTGELFF. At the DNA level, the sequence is TGTGCCAGCAGTCTACTAGCGGGGGTGAACACCGGGGAGCTGTTTTTT.